The sequence of this TCR beta chain was determined in a study of blood T cells in healthy people across ages. General study findings and limits: Estimates drawn from one million T cells were deemed to understate diversity. It was found that TCR beta diversity correlated strongly with the percentage of naive T cells. Naive and antigen-experienced cells could not be conclusively compared, given unsorted PBMCs.

The CDR3 runs to 12 residues. The junction had 3 bases not matched to a gene; V was cut back by 10 bases and J by 5 bases. Germline V lookup: CDR1 MDHEN, CDR2 SYDVKM. Samples each yielded at least 5.5 micrograms of total RNA. As for this clonotype: The antigen is undetermined.

The use of a sample-barcoded 5' primer and a J-beta primer mix characterized a second PCR of about 7 to 12 cycles. TCRdb reprocessed the 5' RACE reads with MiXCR, giving one entry per CDR3 protein. This table holds around 400,000 distinct CDR3 sequences, 50% to 60% found once. V is TRBV28 and J is TRBJ2-7; 12 bases fit TRBD1. This sequence was found in a man aged 55-75 years in good health. The source material was blood. Written as DNA, the CDR3 is TGTGCCACTGGGACAGGGGGCCACGAGCAGTACTTC. The encoded protein is CATGTGGHEQYF. Based on the CDR3 plus reference TRBV28 and TRBJ2-7, the full variable domain is DVKVTQSSRYLVKRTGEKVFLECVQDMDHENMFWYRQDPGLGLRLIYFSYDVKMKEKGDIPEGYSVSREKKERFSLILESASTNQTSMYLCATGTGGHEQYFGPGTRLTVT.